The 10 T cell receptor beta chains listed next were all sequenced from one sample in a study of blood T cell repertoires in COVID-19. Here immunoSEQ multiplex PCR was the method, and the copy in TCRdb shows in-frame clones only, minus some. The sample lists over 200,000 clones, 65% to 85% seen once, with roughly 8% in the top ten. Source material: peripheral blood. These receptor sequences come from a woman between 50 and 59 years old with acute or convalescent COVID-19.

This chain links TRBV11-2 with TRBJ1-1; 9 bases agree with TRBD1. V lost 4 bases, J lost 5 bases, and 11 bases stayed unmatched. Germline V CDR1 and CDR2: SGHAT, FQNNGV. The CDR3 spans 16 residues. CDR3 protein: CASSYMGLGTGTEAFF. CDR3 coding DNA: TGTGCCAGCAGCTACATGGGGCTCGGGACAGGGACTGAAGCTTTCTTT. The complete variable domain, with remaining parts taken from reference TRBV11-2 and TRBJ1-1, reads EAGVAQSPRYKIIEKRQSVAFWCNPISGHATLYWYQQILGQGPKLLIQFQNNGVVDDSQLPKDRFSAERLKGVDSTLKIQPAKLEDSAVYLCASSYMGLGTGTEAFFGQGTRLTVV.

CDR3 loop: CASSIRRADTQYF. The CDR3 DNA follows: TGCGCCAGCAGCATACGACGGGCAGATACGCAGTATTTT. The genes are TRBV5-1 and TRBJ2-3; no firm D call. The CDR3 length is 13 residues. V was cut by 4 bases and J by 4 bases, with 10 bases left in between. Per germline, CDR1 SGHRS and CDR2 YFSETQ.

This clone showed up just a few times. V gene TRBV11-2 combines with J gene TRBJ2-3; D is uncertain. Germline V lookup: CDR1 SGHAT, CDR2 FQNNGV. V was cut by 6 bases and J by 10 bases, with 11 bases left in between. The CDR3 runs 11 residues. The CDR3 loop reads CASRRQAAQYF. CDR3 sequence (DNA): TGTGCCAGCAGGAGGCAAGCCGCGCAGTATTTT.

V and J are TRBV19 and TRBJ2-7, with TRBD2 matching 7 bases. The CDR3 is made up of 14 amino acids. The J segment lost 2 bases and the V segment lost 6 bases, leaving 7 bases of the junction unmatched. Germline V gene sequence: CDR1 LNHDA, CDR2 SQIVND (reference sequence). CDR3 in DNA: TGTGCCAGTAGGACAAGCGGGGCCCCCTACGAGCAGTACTTC. Protein product: CASRTSGAPYEQYF.

The chain employs TRBV11-3 and TRBJ2-7, with a possible D match to TRBD2 (7 bases). The CDR3 consists of 13 residues. CDR1 is SGHNT, CDR2 YENEEA, per germline. V was cut by 5 bases and J by 6 bases, with 14 bases left in between. In DNA, the CDR3 is TGTGCCAGCAGCCCGGAGGGGGGGGGCGAGCAGTACTTC. Translating it yields CASSPEGGGEQYF.

The genes are TRBV6-5 and TRBJ2-7, with D tentatively TRBD1 (6 bases). Trimming stripped 9 bases from V and 5 bases from J, with 23 bases between. The CDR3 has 15 residues. Per germline, CDR1 MNHEY and CDR2 SVGAGI. The chain's CDR3 is CASRLGAAFYHEQYF. The DNA for the CDR3 is TGTGCCAGTAGGTTGGGGGCGGCATTCTACCACGAGCAGTACTTC.

The rearrangement joins TRBV14 to TRBJ2-3; TRBD2 matches at 9 bases. J lost 7 bases, V lost 6 bases, and 11 bases had no gene match. Per germline, CDR1 SGHDN and CDR2 FVKESK. CDR3 length: 15 amino acids. Written as DNA, the CDR3 is TGTGCCAGCAGGCAAACTAGCGGGTGGTCCCATACGCAGTATTTT. Its translation is CASRQTSGWSHTQYF.

The chain links TRBV9 to TRBJ2-1, with a tentative D call TRBD2 (6 bases). V dropped 5 bases and J dropped 7 bases, with 13 bases sitting between them. Looked up from germline, CDR1 is SGDLS and CDR2 is YYNGEE. The CDR3 is 13 residues long. The CDR3, as DNA: TGTGCCAGCAGGCCCTCTGGGGGGAATGAGCAGTTCTTC. This sequence encodes CASRPSGGNEQFF.

CDR3 region: CASSPLSGTGNTGELFF. The DNA for the CDR3 is TGTGCCAGCAGTCCATTATCCGGGACAGGGAACACCGGGGAGCTGTTTTTT. The chain has TRBV25-1 and TRBJ2-2; TRBD1 aligns across 8 bases. V lost 5 bases to trimming and J lost 1 base; unmatched junction nucleotides: 9. In germline, CDR1 is MGHDK, CDR2 SYGVNS. The CDR3 length is 17 residues.

The chain joins TRBV11-3 to TRBJ2-1; 7 positions match TRBD1. V shed 3 bases, J shed 6 bases, and the junction held 5 bases outside the gene matches. The germline CDR1 and CDR2 sequences are SGHNT and YENEEA. The CDR3 consists of 14 residues. The CDR3 bases are TGTGCCAGCAGCTTTGACAGGGCTAGCAATGAGCAGTTCTTC. Translation gives CASSFDRASNEQFF.